The sample holds a few counts of the clone carrying this T cell receptor (beta chain). This sample was included in a study of identical twins. MiXCR, run by TCRdb on the 5' RACE reads, gives a single entry per CDR3 protein. The sample lists around 490,000 distinct CDR3 sequences, 20% to 25% occurring once. This same sample was also taken into another study, of yellow fever vaccine responses in identical twins.

Material for sequencing was CD4+ T cells sorted from blood. The sequence was obtained from a woman aged 18 to 35 in good health.

CDR3 loop: CASSPGQGSHVDTQYF. The CDR3 DNA is TGCGCCAGCTCCCCCGGACAGGGGTCCCACGTGGATACGCAGTATTTT. The chain employs TRBV5-1 and TRBJ2-3, with 9 bases aligning to TRBD1. V lost 7 bases and J lost 6; bases outside the gene matches: 15. This CDR3 region has 16 residues. From germline, CDR1 is SGHRS and CDR2 YFSETQ.